This TCR beta chain was obtained from a study of T cell clones after liver transplantation. As for the study in general: A pre-transplant mixed lymphocyte reaction with TCRbeta sequencing defined graft-donor-reactive clones followed in post-transplant blood. Timepoints were pre-transplant, pre-withdrawal, and after withdrawal was completed or failed. Study results and limitations: Low donor cell numbers restricted donor-reactive repertoire measurement in a couple of subjects.

Germline V gives CDR1 SGHTS, CDR2 YDEGEE. There are 13 residues in the CDR3. V lost 3 bases and J lost 4, with 10 bases in between. Comments on this clone: The antigen is undetermined.

Clones were read by immunoSEQ multiplex PCR, and TCRdb kept only the in-frame ones, dropping some. The sample consists of some 80,000 clones, roughly 84% of them appearing once. The chain employs TRBV5-8 and TRBJ1-2; D is unresolved. The sample here was CD4+ T cells from blood, taken roughly 50 months after liver transplant. The origin of this receptor is a human patient who received a liver transplant. Some T cells may be supplied by the graft donor. This CDR3 is CASSSPGRYGYTF. In DNA, the CDR3 is TGTGCCAGCAGCTCCCCCGGACGCTATGGCTACACCTTC. The full variable domain, its missing parts supplied by reference TRBV5-8 and TRBJ1-2, is EAGVTQSPTHLIKTRGQQATLRCSPISGHTSVYWYQQALGLGLQFLLWYDEGEERNRGNFPPRFSGRQFPNYSSELNVNALELEDSALYLCASSSPGRYGYTFGSGTRLTVV.